Sequencing of this T cell receptor beta chain was carried out in a study of blood T cells in healthy people across ages. Overall study results and limits: In long-lived donors, naive CD4+ cell counts and diversity exceeded those of aged donors. As naive T cell percentage varied, TCR beta diversity correlated strongly with it.

Primed by a sample-barcoded 5' primer and a J-beta primer mix, a second PCR proceeded for 7 to 11 cycles. Every cDNA molecule carried a tag from a template-switch adaptor bearing 12 random nucleotides. Every sample gave at least 3 million paired-end reads containing CDR3. TCRdb reanalysed the 5' RACE reads using MiXCR and keeps one entry per CDR3 protein. The table records around 800,000 distinct CDR3 sequences, roughly 44% of them present only once. The germline V gene encodes CDR1 SGHDN and CDR2 FVKESK. The CDR3 length is 16 residues. V lost 2 bases, J lost 0 bases, and 5 bases stayed unmatched. To note about this clonotype: The antigen remains undetermined.

This chain connects TRBV14 to TRBJ2-3, with 7 bases aligning to TRBD1. This TCR derives from a man aged 60 to 69 in good health. Specimen: blood. The CDR3 DNA sequence: TGTGCCAGCAGCCAATGGAAGACAGGGAGCACAGATACGCAGTATTTT. Its translation is CASSQWKTGSTDTQYF.